This T cell receptor beta chain came from a study of cytomegalovirus exposure and HLA in healthy donors. Whole-study results and caveats: When a later analysis was performed, an Asian-associated ancestry cluster reportedly had fewer N-insertions than the approximately 680-donor mean.

Regarding this clone: What it binds is unknown.

The PCR made use of 60 Vbeta and 13 Jbeta primers. TCRdb's copy holds only in-frame clones and misses some; the assay was immunoSEQ multiplex PCR. Of 140,000 or so clones in the sample, about three fifths were seen once. The sequence came from a male donor in good health and CMV-seronegative. The sequencing input was PBMCs.

The CDR3 DNA reads TGTGCCAGCAGTTTAACACGCCAGAATACGCAGTATTTT. Amino acids: CASSLTRQNTQYF. V and J are TRBV27 and TRBJ2-3, with D hard to call. V lost 2 bases and J 7 bases, leaving 10 bases between the germline ends. The CDR3 sequence is 13 residues long. The germline V gene encodes CDR1 MNHEY and CDR2 SMNVEV (reference sequence).